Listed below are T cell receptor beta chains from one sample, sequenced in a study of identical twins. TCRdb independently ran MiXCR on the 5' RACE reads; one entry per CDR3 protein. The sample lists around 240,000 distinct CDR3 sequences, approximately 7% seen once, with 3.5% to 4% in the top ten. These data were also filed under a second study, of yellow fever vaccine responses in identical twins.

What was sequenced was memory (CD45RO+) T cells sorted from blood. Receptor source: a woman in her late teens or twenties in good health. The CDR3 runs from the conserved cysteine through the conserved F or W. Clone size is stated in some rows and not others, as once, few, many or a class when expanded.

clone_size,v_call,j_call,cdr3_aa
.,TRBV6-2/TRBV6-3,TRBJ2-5,CATSTGTSRGTQYF
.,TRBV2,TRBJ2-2,CAFCFLVGLAATGELFF
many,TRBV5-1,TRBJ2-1,CASSWGGQSYESAF
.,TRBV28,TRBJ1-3,CASSFGRSFGNTIYF
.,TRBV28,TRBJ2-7,CASSFGAGEQYF
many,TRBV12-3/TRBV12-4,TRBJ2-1,CASSPGRNEQFF
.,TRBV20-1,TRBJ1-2,CSAAVGGGYGYTF
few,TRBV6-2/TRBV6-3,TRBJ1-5,CASTGGRNQPQHF
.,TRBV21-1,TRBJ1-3,CASSPWLTRPSGNTIYF
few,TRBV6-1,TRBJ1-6,CASNRDFNSPLHF
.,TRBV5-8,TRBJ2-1,CASSPGRKGDNEQFF
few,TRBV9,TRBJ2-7,CASSVEVWEGWSEQYF
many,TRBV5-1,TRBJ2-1,CASSSSSSYNEQFF
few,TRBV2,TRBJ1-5,CASDIDSNQPQHF
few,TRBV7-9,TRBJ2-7,CASSLGQGALQQYF
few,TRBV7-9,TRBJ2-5,CASSTNGLAGSQETQYF
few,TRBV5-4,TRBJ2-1,CASNGGGETVYNEQFF
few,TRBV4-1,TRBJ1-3,CASSQVVDGGIYF
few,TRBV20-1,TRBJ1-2,CSAATGGLGGYTF
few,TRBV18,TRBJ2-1,CASSPGVGNEQFF
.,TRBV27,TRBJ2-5,CASSWAGGLQETQYF
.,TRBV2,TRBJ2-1,CASSAVAGAYNEQFF
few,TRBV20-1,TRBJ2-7,CSARDQTSGRGEQYF
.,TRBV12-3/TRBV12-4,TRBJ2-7,CASSSRGHSYEQYF
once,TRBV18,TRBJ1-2,CASSPPQQLDYTF
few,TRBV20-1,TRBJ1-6,CSAATGGNSPLHF
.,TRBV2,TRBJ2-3,CASRKAGMYTDTQYF
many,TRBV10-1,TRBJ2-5,CASSVVQTGGTQYF
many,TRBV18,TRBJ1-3,CASSPRALEDTIYF
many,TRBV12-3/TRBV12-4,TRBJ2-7,CASSADRRGEQYF
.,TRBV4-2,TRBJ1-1,CASSQDQVTNTEAFF
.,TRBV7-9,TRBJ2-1,CASLGGIHNEQFF
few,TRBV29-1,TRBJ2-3,CSVGGDTQYF
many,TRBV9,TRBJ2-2,CASSVPRDRAHTGELFF
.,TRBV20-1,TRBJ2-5,CSAREGTSGRRETQYF
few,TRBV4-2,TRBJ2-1,CASSQVASGGSEQFF
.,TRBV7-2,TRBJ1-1,CASSLVIVGANTEAFF
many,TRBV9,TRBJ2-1,CASSVEGYNEQFF
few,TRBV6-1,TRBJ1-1,CASSEDERPEAFF